This T cell receptor beta chain is drawn from a study of T-cell memory formation after mild COVID-19. Details on this clonotype: Its target is unknown.

J lost 7 bases, V lost 0 bases, and 8 bases had no gene match. Germline CDR1 and CDR2: MNHEY and SVGAGI. This CDR3 is 16 amino acids long. The study's findings and limits: SARS-CoV-2 specificity was not confirmed for second-wave clones peaking on day 37.

TCRdb fed the 5' RACE reads into MiXCR, producing one record per CDR3 protein. The data hold approximately 250,000 distinct CDR3 sequences, with 15% to 20% observed a single time. The chain carries TRBV6-5 and TRBJ1-1; 10 bases map to TRBD1. The sample taken for sequencing was PBMCs or a T cell subset sorted from them (not recorded which). The origin of this receptor is a man aged 18 to 35 who had mild COVID-19 (a few samples of this study predate the infection). Cell type and time point are not known. The CDR3 is CASSYSSGQGNNEAFF. The CDR3 DNA follows: TGTGCCAGCAGTTACTCCTCGGGACAGGGGAATAATGAAGCTTTCTTT.